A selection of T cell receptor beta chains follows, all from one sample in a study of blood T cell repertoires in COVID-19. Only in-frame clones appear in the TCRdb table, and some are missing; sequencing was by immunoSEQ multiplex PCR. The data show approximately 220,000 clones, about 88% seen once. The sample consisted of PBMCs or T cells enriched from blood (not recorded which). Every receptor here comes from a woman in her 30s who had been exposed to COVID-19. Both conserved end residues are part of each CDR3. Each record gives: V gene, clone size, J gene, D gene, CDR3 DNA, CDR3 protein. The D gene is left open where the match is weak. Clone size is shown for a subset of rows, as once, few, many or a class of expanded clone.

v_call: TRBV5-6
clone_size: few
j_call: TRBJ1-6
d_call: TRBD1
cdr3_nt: TGTGCCAGCAGCTTGGGGGACAGGGGTGTTTCACCCCTCCACTTT
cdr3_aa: CASSLGDRGVSPLHF

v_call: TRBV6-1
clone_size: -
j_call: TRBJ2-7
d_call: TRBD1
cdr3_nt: TGTGCCAGCAGTGAACCAGACAGGGGCGGCCACGAGCAGTACTTC
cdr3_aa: CASSEPDRGGHEQYF

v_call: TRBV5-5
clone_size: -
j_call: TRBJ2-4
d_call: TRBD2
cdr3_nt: TGTGCCAGCAGCTTGAATGGGGACTCTAGCGGGGTAGCCAAAAACATTCAGTACTTC
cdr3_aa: CASSLNGDSSGVAKNIQYF

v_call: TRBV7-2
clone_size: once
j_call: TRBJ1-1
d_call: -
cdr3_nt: TGTGCCAGCAGCTCCGGTGGAGGAGGGGCTGGGAGCACTGAAGCTTTCTTT
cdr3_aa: CASSSGGGGAGSTEAFF

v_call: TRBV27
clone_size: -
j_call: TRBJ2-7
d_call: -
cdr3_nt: TGTGCCAGCAGTTTGGAAGCAGGCTACGAGCAGTACTTC
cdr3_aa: CASSLEAGYEQYF

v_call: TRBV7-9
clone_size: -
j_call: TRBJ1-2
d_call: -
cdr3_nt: TGTGCCAGCAGCTTAGGATGGGACTCTAACTATGGCTACACCTTC
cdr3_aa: CASSLGWDSNYGYTF

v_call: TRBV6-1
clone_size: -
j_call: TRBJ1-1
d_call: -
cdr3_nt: TGTGCCAGCAGTGAAATTGGGGGGGCCTCTGAAGCTTTCTTT
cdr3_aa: CASSEIGGASEAFF

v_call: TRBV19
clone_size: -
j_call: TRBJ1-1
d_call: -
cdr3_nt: TGTGCCAGTAGTCCCTTAGGAGGGACTGAAGCTTTCTTT
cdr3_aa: CASSPLGGTEAFF

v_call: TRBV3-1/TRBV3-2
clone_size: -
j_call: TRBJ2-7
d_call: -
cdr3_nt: TGTGCCAGCAGCCTATACCGGGACAACTCCTACGAGCAGTACTTC
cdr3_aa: CASSLYRDNSYEQYF

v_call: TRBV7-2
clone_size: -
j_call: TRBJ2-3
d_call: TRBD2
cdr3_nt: TGTGCCAGCAGCTTATACGGCGGGGGATCAGATACGCAGTATTTT
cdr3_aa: CASSLYGGGSDTQYF

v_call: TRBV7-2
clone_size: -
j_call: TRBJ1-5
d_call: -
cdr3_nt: TGTGCCAGCAGTTTTATACTGAGGAGTAATCAGCCCCAGCATTTT
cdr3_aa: CASSFILRSNQPQHF

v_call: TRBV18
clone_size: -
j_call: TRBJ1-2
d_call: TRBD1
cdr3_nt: TGTGCCAGCTCACCTAAGGACAGGGGGAATGGCTACACCTTC
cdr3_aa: CASSPKDRGNGYTF

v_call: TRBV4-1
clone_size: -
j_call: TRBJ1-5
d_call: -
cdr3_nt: TGCGCCAGCAGCCAAGAGCCCCAGTTGAATCAGCCCCAGCATTTT
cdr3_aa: CASSQEPQLNQPQHF

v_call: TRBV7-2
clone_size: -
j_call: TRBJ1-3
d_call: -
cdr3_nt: TGTGCCAGCAGCTTACAGGGGACGGGAAACACCATATATTTT
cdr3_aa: CASSLQGTGNTIYF

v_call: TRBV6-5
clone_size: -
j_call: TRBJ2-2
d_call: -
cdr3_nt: TGTGCCAGCAGTTACTACTTGGGCAGCAACACCGGGGAGCTGTTTTTT
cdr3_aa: CASSYYLGSNTGELFF

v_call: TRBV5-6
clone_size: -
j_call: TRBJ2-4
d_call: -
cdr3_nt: TGTGCCAGCAGCTCGAGGGGGTATTGCGCCAAAAACATTCAGTACTTC
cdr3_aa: CASSSRGYCAKNIQYF

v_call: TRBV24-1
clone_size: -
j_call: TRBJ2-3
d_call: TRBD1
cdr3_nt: TGTGCCACCAGTAGGACAGGCGGTGATACGCAGTATTTT
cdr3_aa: CATSRTGGDTQYF

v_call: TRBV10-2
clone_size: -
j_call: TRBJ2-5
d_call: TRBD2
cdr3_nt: TGCGCCAGCCCCAGGACTAGCGGGGGCCAAGAGACCCAGTACTTC
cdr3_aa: CASPRTSGGQETQYF

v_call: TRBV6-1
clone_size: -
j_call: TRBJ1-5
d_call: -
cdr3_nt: TGTGCCAGCAGTGAAGGTCGGAGGGCGAGGAATCAGCCCCAGCATTTT
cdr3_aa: CASSEGRRARNQPQHF

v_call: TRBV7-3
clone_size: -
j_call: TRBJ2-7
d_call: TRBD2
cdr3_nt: TGTGCCAGCAGCTTAACGGGCCTCGGGGGGGCGACTTACGAGCAGTACTTC
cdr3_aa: CASSLTGLGGATYEQYF

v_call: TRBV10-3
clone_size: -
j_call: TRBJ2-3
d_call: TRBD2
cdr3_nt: TGTGCCATCAGTGAGCTGACTAGCAGGGGCACAGATACGCAGTATTTT
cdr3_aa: CAISELTSRGTDTQYF

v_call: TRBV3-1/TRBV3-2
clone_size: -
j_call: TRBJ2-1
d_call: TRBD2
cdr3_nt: TGTGCCAGCAGCCAAGGGACTAGCGGGAGCTACTACAATGAGCAGTTCTTC
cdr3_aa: CASSQGTSGSYYNEQFF